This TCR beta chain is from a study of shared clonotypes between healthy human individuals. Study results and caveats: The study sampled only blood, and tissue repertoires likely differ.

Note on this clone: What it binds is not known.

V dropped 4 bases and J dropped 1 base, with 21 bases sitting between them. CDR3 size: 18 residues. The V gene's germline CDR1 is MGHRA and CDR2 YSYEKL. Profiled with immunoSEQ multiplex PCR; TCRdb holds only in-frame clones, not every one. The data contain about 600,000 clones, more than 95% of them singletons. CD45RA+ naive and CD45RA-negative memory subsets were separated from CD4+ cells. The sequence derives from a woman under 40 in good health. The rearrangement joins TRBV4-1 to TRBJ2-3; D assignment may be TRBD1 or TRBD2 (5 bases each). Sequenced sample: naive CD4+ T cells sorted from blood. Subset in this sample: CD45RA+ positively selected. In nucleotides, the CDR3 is TGCGCCAGCAGCCGCGGCATCTCCGGGACGCGACGCACAGATACGCAGTATTTT. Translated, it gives CASSRGISGTRRTDTQYF.